The 21 T cell receptor beta chains below come from one sample, sequenced in a study of T cells in Graves' hyperthyroidism and ophthalmopathy. The investigators amplified TCR beta CDR3 regions from RNA transcripts. TCR CDR3 regions were first amplified by RT-PCR with HTBI primers. One entry per CDR3 protein, called by TCRdb with MiXCR from the multiplex PCR reads. Seen here are about 840,000 distinct CDR3 sequences, roughly 40% observed once, and the top ten hold approximately 8.7%. Material for sequencing was blood. These receptors originate from a man younger than 35 with Graves' hyperthyroidism.

The V call is TRBV20-1, the J call TRBJ1-5, with unresolved D. Between the trimmed V and J ends, which lost 3 bases and 7 bases, there was a span of 19 bases. Per the germline V gene, CDR1 is DFQATT and CDR2 is SNEGSKA (reference sequence). This CDR3 has 15 residues. The CDR3 sequence: CSASAGSQVRQPQHF. The CDR3 DNA follows: TGCAGTGCTAGTGCCGGGTCCCAAGTAAGGCAGCCCCAGCATTTT.

This clonotype was seen ten or more times. The conserved final phenylalanine or tryptophan is absent from the CDR3, which likely points to a read error. The limits of the CDR3 on the DNA are not certain, so only TCRdb's listed CDR3 is given. This chain uses TRBV12-3 or TRBV12-4 with TRBJ1-1; TRBD1 is the table's D call and was not checked against the DNA. The CDR3 adds up to 9 amino acids, both ends counted. The CDR3 here is CASRPQEDV.

This chain uses TRBV25-1 with TRBJ2-6; a weak D match, TRBD2 (6 bases). The CDR3 extends over 17 amino acids. The germline V and J ends were trimmed by 8 bases and 0 bases, with 17 bases remaining between them. CDR1 MGHDK and CDR2 SYGVNS come from the germline V gene. CDR3 nucleotide sequence: TGTGCCAGCGGGTGGAGGGGTGATGGCTCTGGGGCCAACGTCCTGACTTTC. Protein product: CASGWRGDGSGANVLTF.

This clonotype was counted a few times. The J gene is TRBJ2-7, the V gene TRBV7-6; 9 bases fit TRBD1. V shed 5 bases and J 2 bases; nucleotides not matched to a gene: 13. Germline V gives CDR1 SGHVS, CDR2 FNYEAQ. This CDR3 is 17 amino acids long. The CDR3 here is CASSGRLGQGSPYEQYF. The CDR3, as DNA: TGTGCCAGCAGCGGCAGACTGGGACAGGGCAGCCCCTACGAGCAGTACTTC. Together with reference TRBV7-6 and TRBJ2-7, the CDR3 gives the full variable domain: GAGVSQSPRYKVTKRGQDVALRCDPISGHVSLYWYRQALGQGPEFLTYFNYEAQQDKSGLPNDRFSAERPEGSISTLTIQRTEQRDSAMYRCASSGRLGQGSPYEQYFGPGTRLTVT.

This chain's CDR3 is CSASARRQETQYF. In nucleotides, the CDR3 is TGCAGTGCTAGCGCCAGGAGGCAAGAGACCCAGTACTTC. The chain carries TRBV20-1 and TRBJ2-5; tentative D call: TRBD2 (5 bases). This CDR3 spans 13 amino acids. Trimming took off 3 bases at V and 2 bases at J, with 10 bases between the two ends. Germline loops: CDR1 DFQATT, CDR2 SNEGSKA (reference sequence).

This clonotype was found many times. The gene calls are TRBV2 and TRBJ2-7; 7 bases line up with TRBD2. Trimming at V came to 8 bases and at J to 2 bases, leaving 3 bases not matched to a gene. In germline, CDR1 is SNHLY, CDR2 FYNNEI. The length of the CDR3 is 12 residues. The CDR3 loop reads CASLGGPYEQYF. In DNA form, the CDR3 reads TGTGCCAGCTTGGGAGGGCCCTACGAGCAGTACTTC.

The chain is built from TRBV7-2 and TRBJ2-7; D not certain. The V gene's germline CDR1 is SGHTA and CDR2 FQGNSA. The CDR3 runs to 13 residues. V was pared by 1 base and J by 4 bases, with 8 bases between. CDR3 in DNA: TGTGCCAGCAGCTTAGTGATACAGTACGAGCAGTACTTC. This sequence encodes CASSLVIQYEQYF.

A single count supports this clonotype. The rearrangement uses TRBV7-2 and TRBJ2-7, with D perhaps matching TRBD2 (5 bases). This CDR3 is 15 amino acids long. V lost 5 bases, J lost 6 bases, and 20 bases lay in between. CDR1 SGHTA and CDR2 FQGNSA come from the germline V gene. CDR3 sequence (DNA): TGTGCCAGCAGCCAAGATGATAGGACTGCCGGCGAGCAGTACTTC. The encoded protein is CASSQDDRTAGEQYF.

The chain couples TRBV20-1 to TRBJ1-2; TRBD1 is a possible D gene (6 bases). Per the germline V gene, CDR1 is DFQATT and CDR2 is SNEGSKA (reference sequence). V lost 3 bases and J lost 8, with 10 bases in between. The length of the CDR3 is 11 residues. The CDR3 sequence: CSASGGQGYTF. CDR3 sequence (DNA): TGCAGTGCTAGCGGAGGACAGGGCTACACCTTC.

This clonotype turned up a few times. V is TRBV19 and J is TRBJ1-2; possibly TRBD1 for D (5 bases). The CDR3 length is 17 residues. With 3 bases removed from V and 5 bases from J, the gap between germline ends came to 22 bases. The germline CDR1 and CDR2 sequences are LNHDA and SQIVND (reference sequence). CDR3 protein: CASSIGRGAYNEYGYTF. Written as DNA, the CDR3 is TGTGCCAGTAGTATTGGGAGAGGGGCCTATAATGAGTATGGCTACACCTTC. The whole variable domain, remainder taken from reference TRBV19 and TRBJ1-2, is DGGITQSPKYLFRKEGQNVTLSCEQNLNHDAMYWYRQDPGQGLRLIYYSQIVNDFQKGDIAEGYSVSREKKESFPLTVTSAQKNPTAFYLCASSIGRGAYNEYGYTFGSGTRLTVV.

The chain joins TRBV20-1 to TRBJ2-5; D might be TRBD1 (6 bases). This CDR3 comprises 15 residues. Germline CDR1 is DFQATT and CDR2 is SNEGSKA (reference sequence). Trimming pared 4 bases from V and 1 base from J, leaving 16 bases between. The CDR3: CSATPLQGPQETQYF. In DNA form, the CDR3 reads TGCAGTGCTACACCCCTACAGGGACCCCAAGAGACCCAGTACTTC.

This sequence joins TRBV7-9 and TRBJ2-2, with 8 bases identical to TRBD1. The CDR3 length is 18 residues. The V gene end was trimmed by 4 bases and the J gene end by 4 bases; junction bases not matched to a gene: 14. Germline V gives CDR1 SEHNR, CDR2 FQNEAQ (reference sequence). CDR3 coding DNA: TGTGCCAGCAGCTCGACTGGACAGGGCCCCCAGACCACCGGGGAGCTGTTTTTT. It specifies CASSSTGQGPQTTGELFF.

The chain joins TRBV2 to TRBJ2-7; 9 bases line up with TRBD2. The CDR3 is made up of 14 amino acids. Germline CDR1 SNHLY, CDR2 FYNNEI. The CDR3 DNA reads as TGTGCTACTAGCGGGCGGGAGGAACGCTACGAGCAGTACTTC. It specifies CATSGREERYEQYF.

This clonotype was picked up many times. Mismatch with germline at one junction end may stem from a read error. The rearrangement joins TRBV7-7 to TRBJ2-2, with no clear D. The CDR3 extends over 15 amino acids. Germline V CDR1 and CDR2: SSHAT, FNYEAQ (reference sequence). CDR3 protein: CASSPVRLWAGELFF. CDR3 nucleotides: TGTGCTAGCAGCCCCGTTCGGCTTTGGGCCGGGGAGCTGTTTTTT. The whole variable domain, filled in from reference TRBV7-7 and TRBJ2-2, reads GAGVSQSPRYKVTKRGQDVTLRCDPISSHATLYWYQQALGQGPEFLTYFNYEAQPDKSGLPSDRFSAERPEGSISTLTIQRTEQRDSAMYRCASSPVRLWAGELFFGEGSRLTVL.

The rearrangement uses TRBV7-9 and TRBJ2-5; no firm D call. The V gene's germline CDR1 is SEHNR and CDR2 FQNEAQ (reference sequence). The V end lost 5 bases, the J end lost 4 bases, and 20 bases lay between the germline ends. This CDR3 contains 16 residues. The CDR3 DNA sequence: TGTGCCAGCAGCCAAGACTGGGGATCGTCAAGAGAGACCCAGTACTTC. It is translated as CASSQDWGSSRETQYF.

This clonotype was found a few times. V usage is TRBV29-1 and J usage is TRBJ2-3; D not certain. Between the trimmed V and J ends, which lost 0 bases and 6 bases, there was a span of 7 bases. CDR1 and CDR2 (germline): SQVTM, ANQGSEA. There are 12 residues in the CDR3. The CDR3 DNA follows: TGCAGCGTTGAAGATCAAAAGGATACGCAGTATTTT. This sequence encodes CSVEDQKDTQYF.

J is TRBJ1-1 and V is TRBV6-5; D ambiguous. Trimming left V 3 bases short and J 0 bases short, with 5 bases between. This CDR3 contains 13 residues. From germline, CDR1 is MNHEY and CDR2 SVGAGI. The CDR3 nucleotides read TGTGCCAGCAGTTATCAGATGAACACTGAAGCTTTCTTT. Translating gives CASSYQMNTEAFF.

This clonotype was observed at least ten times. The rearrangement joins TRBV5-1 to TRBJ1-6; a weak D match, TRBD1 (6 bases). Looked up from germline, CDR1 is SGHRS and CDR2 is YFSETQ. V lost 4 bases, J lost 13 bases, and 18 bases lay in between. CDR3 length equals 14 residues. CDR3 nucleotides: TGCGCCAGCAGCGAAGACAGGACCCTTTTTCCCCTCCACTTT. Translated: CASSEDRTLFPLHF. The full variable domain, in which reference TRBV5-1 and TRBJ1-6 provide the parts outside the CDR3, is KAGVTQTPRYLIKTRGQQVTLSCSPISGHRSVSWYQQTPGQGLQFLFEYFSETQRNKGNFPGRFSGRQFSNSRSEMNVSTLELGDSALYLCASSEDRTLFPLHFGNGTRLTVT.

Turning to this clonotype: This clone may be a read error of a much larger clone one base away. J is TRBJ1-2 and V is TRBV7-2; D remains ambiguous. The ends were cut back, 4 bases at V and 1 base at J, with 10 bases in the middle. The CDR3 extends over 14 amino acids. Germline CDR1 and CDR2: SGHTA and FQGNSA. The CDR3 region is CASSSMADNYGYTF. CDR3 nucleotides: TGTGCCAGCAGCTCCATGGCGGATAACTATGGCTACACCTTC.

This clonotype was seen a few times. Compared with germline, one end of the junction differs, possibly owing to a read error. The rearrangement uses TRBV19 and TRBJ1-5; a possible D gene is TRBD1 (5 bases). Germline V gene data show CDR1 as LNHDA and CDR2 as SQIVND (reference sequence). CDR3 length: 15 residues. The CDR3 spells CASSRSGTSNQSQHF. Written as DNA, the CDR3 is TGTGCCAGTAGTCGTTCCGGGACGAGCAATCAGTCCCAGCATTTT.

The rearrangement links TRBV9 to TRBJ2-5; D is perhaps TRBD1 or TRBD2 (5 bases each). The ends were cut back, 0 bases at V and 2 bases at J, with 17 bases in the middle. The CDR3 is 17 residues long. Germline-derived CDR1 and CDR2 are SGDLS and YYNGEE. The CDR3 region has the DNA TGTGCCAGCAGCGTAGTTGGTTTGGGGGTCGGACAAGAGACCCAGTACTTC. It yields the protein CASSVVGLGVGQETQYF.